This T cell receptor (beta chain) was sequenced for a study of T cells after yellow fever vaccination. TCRdb fed the 5' RACE reads into MiXCR, producing one record per CDR3 protein. The sample has 450,000 to 600,000 distinct CDR3 sequences, about 17% seen once. This CDR3 spans 15 amino acids. V dropped 3 bases and J dropped 6; count of bases not matched to a gene: 10. Germline lookup yields CDR1 SGHRS and CDR2 YFSETQ. This clonotype was seen more than once but under ten times. The receptor was derived from a man younger than 35 who received the YFV17D yellow fever vaccine. Sequencing was performed on PBMCs, taken 5 days after the first yellow fever vaccination. The genes are TRBV5-1 and TRBJ1-2; 8 bases match TRBD1. Written as DNA, the CDR3 is TGCGCCAGCAGCTCCGACAGGGGAAGCTTGAATGGCTACACCTTC. The encoded protein is CASSSDRGSLNGYTF.